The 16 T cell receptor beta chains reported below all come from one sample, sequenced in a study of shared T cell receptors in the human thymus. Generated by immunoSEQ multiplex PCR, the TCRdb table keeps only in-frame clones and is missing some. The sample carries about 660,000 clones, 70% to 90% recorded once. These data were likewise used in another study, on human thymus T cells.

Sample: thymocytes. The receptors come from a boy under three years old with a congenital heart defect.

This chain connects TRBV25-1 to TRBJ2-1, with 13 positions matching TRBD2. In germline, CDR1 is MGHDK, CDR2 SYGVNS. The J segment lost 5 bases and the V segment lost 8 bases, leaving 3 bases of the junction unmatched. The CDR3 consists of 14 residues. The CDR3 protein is CASHTSGGDNEQFF. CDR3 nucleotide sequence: TGTGCCAGCCACACTAGCGGGGGGGACAATGAGCAGTTCTTC.

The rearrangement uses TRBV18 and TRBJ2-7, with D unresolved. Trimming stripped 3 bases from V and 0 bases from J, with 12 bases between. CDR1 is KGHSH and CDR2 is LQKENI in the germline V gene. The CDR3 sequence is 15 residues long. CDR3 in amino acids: CASSPQVRHSYEQYF. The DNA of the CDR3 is TGTGCCAGCTCACCCCAGGTCAGGCACTCCTACGAGCAGTACTTC.

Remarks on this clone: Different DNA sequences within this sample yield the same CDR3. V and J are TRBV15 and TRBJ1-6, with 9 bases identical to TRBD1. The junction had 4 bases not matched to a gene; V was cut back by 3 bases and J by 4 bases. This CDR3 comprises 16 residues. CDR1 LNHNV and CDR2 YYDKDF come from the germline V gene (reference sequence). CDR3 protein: CATSSGQGTYNSPLHF. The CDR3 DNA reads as TGTGCCACCAGCAGCGGACAGGGGACGTATAATTCACCCCTCCACTTT.

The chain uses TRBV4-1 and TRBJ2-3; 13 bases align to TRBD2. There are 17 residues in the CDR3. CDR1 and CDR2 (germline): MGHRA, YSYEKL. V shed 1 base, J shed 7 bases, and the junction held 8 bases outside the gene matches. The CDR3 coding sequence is TGCGCCAGCAGCCAAGGACCGACTAGCGGGAGGCTAAATACGCAGTATTTT. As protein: CASSQGPTSGRLNTQYF.

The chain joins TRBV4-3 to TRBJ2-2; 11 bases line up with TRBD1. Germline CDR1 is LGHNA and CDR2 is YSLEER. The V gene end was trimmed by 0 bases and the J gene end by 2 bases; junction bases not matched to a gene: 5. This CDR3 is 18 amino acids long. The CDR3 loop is CASSQDWTGGSNTGELFF. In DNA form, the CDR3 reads TGCGCCAGCAGCCAAGATTGGACAGGGGGCTCTAACACCGGGGAGCTGTTTTTT.

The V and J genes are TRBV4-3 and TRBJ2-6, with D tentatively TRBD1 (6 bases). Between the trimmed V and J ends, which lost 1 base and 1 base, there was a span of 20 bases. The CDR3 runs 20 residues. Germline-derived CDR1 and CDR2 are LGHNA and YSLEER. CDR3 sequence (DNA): TGCGCCAGCAGCCAAGTCCTCCGAGCAGGGGAAGCGTCTGGGGCCAACGTCCTGACTTTC. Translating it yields CASSQVLRAGEASGANVLTF.

CDR3 region: CASSIGGGGSLYNEQFF. In nucleotides, the CDR3 is TGTGCCAGTAGTATAGGGGGGGGCGGCTCCCTCTACAATGAGCAGTTCTTC. The chain carries TRBV19 and TRBJ2-1; D is possibly TRBD2 (7 bases). CDR3 length equals 17 residues. Germline V CDR1 and CDR2: LNHDA, SQIVND (reference sequence). Trimming removed 1 base at V and 3 bases at J, with 16 bases between.

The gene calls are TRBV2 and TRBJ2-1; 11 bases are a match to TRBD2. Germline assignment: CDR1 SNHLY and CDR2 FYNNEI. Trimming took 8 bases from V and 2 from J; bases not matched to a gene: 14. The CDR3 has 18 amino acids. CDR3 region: CASPPGTSGRSTYNEQFF. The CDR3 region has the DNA TGTGCCAGCCCCCCGGGGACTAGCGGTCGGTCCACCTACAATGAGCAGTTCTTC.

This CDR3 is CASSPEDTSGGNTIYF. The CDR3 DNA is TGTGCCAGCAGCCCCGAGGACACCTCAGGTGGAAACACCATATATTTT. This chain uses TRBV5-4 with TRBJ1-3; perhaps TRBD1 as D (5 bases). Germline values: CDR1 SGHNT, CDR2 YYREEE (reference sequence). The length of the CDR3 is 16 residues. Trimming pared 4 bases from V and 3 bases from J, leaving 17 bases between.

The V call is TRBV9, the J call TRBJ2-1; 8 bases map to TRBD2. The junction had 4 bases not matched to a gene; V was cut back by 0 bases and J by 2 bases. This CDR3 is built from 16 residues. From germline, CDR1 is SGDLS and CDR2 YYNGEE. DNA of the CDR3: TGTGCCAGCAGCGTAGATTTAGCGGGAACCTACAATGAGCAGTTCTTC. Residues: CASSVDLAGTYNEQFF.

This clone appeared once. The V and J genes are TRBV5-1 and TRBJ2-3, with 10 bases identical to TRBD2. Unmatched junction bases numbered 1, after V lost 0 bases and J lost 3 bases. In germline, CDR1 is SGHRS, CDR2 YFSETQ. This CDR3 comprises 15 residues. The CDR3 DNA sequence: TGCGCCAGCAGCTTGGAGACTAGCGGGACAGATACGCAGTATTTT. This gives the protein CASSLETSGTDTQYF. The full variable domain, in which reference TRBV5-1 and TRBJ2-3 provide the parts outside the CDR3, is KAGVTQTPRYLIKTRGQQVTLSCSPISGHRSVSWYQQTPGQGLQFLFEYFSETQRNKGNFPGRFSGRQFSNSRSEMNVSTLELGDSALYLCASSLETSGTDTQYFGPGTRLTVL.

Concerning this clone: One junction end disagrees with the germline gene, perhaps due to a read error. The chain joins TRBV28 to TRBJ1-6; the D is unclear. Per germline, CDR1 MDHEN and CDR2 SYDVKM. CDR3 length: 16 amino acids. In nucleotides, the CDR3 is TGTGCCAGCAGTTCCTCCTGGGAAGACTATAATTCCCCCCTCCACTTT. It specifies CASSSSWEDYNSPLHF.

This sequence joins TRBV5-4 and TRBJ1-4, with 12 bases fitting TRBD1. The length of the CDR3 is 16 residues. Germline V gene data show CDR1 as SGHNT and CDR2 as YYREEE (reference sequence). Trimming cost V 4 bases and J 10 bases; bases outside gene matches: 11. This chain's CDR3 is CASSRDPGTGGGKLFF. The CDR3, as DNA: TGTGCCAGCAGCAGGGATCCCGGGACAGGGGGCGGAAAACTGTTTTTT.

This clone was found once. DNA of the CDR3: TGTGCCAGCAGCTTGGTTTCACTAGCGGGAGCGTCCGACAATGAGCAGTTCTTC. Protein sequence: CASSLVSLAGASDNEQFF. The rearrangement links TRBV5-6 to TRBJ2-1; 11 bases line up with TRBD2. CDR1 is SGHDT and CDR2 is YYEEEE in the germline V gene. The CDR3 runs to 18 residues. Losses at the gene ends were 0 bases for V and 5 bases for J; bases not matched to a gene: 10. Full variable domain (missing parts from reference TRBV5-6 and TRBJ2-1): DAGVTQSPTHLIKTRGQQVTLRCSPKSGHDTVSWYQQALGQGPQFIFQYYEEEERQRGNFPDRFSGHQFPNYSSELNVNALLLGDSALYLCASSLVSLAGASDNEQFFGPGTRLTVL.

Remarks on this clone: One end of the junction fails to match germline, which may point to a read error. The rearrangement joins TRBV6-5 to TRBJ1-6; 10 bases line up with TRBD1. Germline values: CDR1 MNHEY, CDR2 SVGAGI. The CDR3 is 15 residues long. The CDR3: CAGSHKTGGSSPLHF. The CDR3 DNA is TGTGCCGGCAGTCATAAGACAGGGGGCAGCTCACCCCTCCACTTT.

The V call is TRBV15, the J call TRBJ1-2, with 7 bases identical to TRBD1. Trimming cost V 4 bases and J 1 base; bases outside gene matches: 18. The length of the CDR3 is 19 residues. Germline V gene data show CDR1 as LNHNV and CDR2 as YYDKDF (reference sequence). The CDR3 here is CATSTSRVRDRVINYGYTF. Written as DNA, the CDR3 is TGTGCCACCAGCACCTCACGTGTCCGGGACAGAGTAATTAACTATGGCTACACCTTC.